This TCR beta chain comes out of a study of shared clonotypes between healthy human individuals (dated by TCRdb to about 2020). Describing the broader study: A couple of women and a few men aged 18 to 49 years were included in the cohort. For each donor, CD4 naive and CD4 memory were each given three plates, CD8 naive was given two plates, and CD8 memory was given one plate. Blood TCR repertoires of a handful of healthy adults were deeply sequenced to estimate repertoire size and the extent of clonotype sharing between individuals. Libraries were prepared and TCR repertoires were sequenced by different laboratories using diverse techniques, in order to increase sequencing depth and limit assay-specific biases. Between about 0.8 and 8.9 billion PBMCs per donor were obtained by leukapheresis. The study at large found these results: Higher generation probabilities were observed for clonotypes shared by all four sorted-subset donors than for non-shared clonotypes. Pairwise subsampling led to the expectation that sequencing depth would affect the degree of clonotype sharing among donors. Sampling was restricted to blood, and TCR repertoires in tissues likely differ from the TCR repertoires found in blood. Incomplete sequencing was indicated by rarefaction of sorted-subset datasets, despite the large sequencing depth. Across a handful of donors, 5% to 6% of naive CD4, approximately 3.6% of naive CD8, around 2.1% of memory CD4, and over 0.35% of memory CD8 clonotypes were shared. The small number of donors limited the genetic and exposure-history diversity represented. Naive subsets generally had larger estimated clonotype richness than memory subsets did.

TCR CDR3 regions were amplified from genomic DNA by multiplex PCR using the deep immunoSEQ assay. Genomic DNA extracted from each cell subset was distributed evenly over all wells of several immunoSEQ 96-well plates, and each plate served as one replicate. For sorted subsets, 150 to 200 ng genomic DNA, equal to some 28,000 T cell genomes, was loaded into each replicate PCR. The purified libraries were quantified using a Qubit 3.0 fluorometer, sized with a Bioanalyzer 2100, and then quantified again using the KAPA Library Quantification kit. Every immunoSEQ 96-well plate was sequenced on a separate single-read 150-cycle Illumina NextSeq 550 flow cell. On the study's bioinformatics: Because the immunoSEQ output included only junctional sequences and no quality scores, the filtering could not be the same as the filtering used for full-length reads. To assign V/J genes and CDR3, sequences were annotated using PyIR, a Python wrapper for IgBLAST v1.9, with IMGT germline references. Reads with weak V/J assignments (E-value above 1e-6), missing CDR3, stop codons, out-of-frame junctions, or ambiguous translated residues were removed. V3J clonotypes were defined as sequences sharing an identical inferred V gene, J gene, and CDR3 amino acid sequence. To compute the percentage overlap between repertoires, the number of shared unique clonotypes was divided by the size of the smaller repertoire. Repertoire richness was assessed with RTK rarefaction, the Chao1 estimator, and Recon v2.1 estimates of unobserved clonotypes. For all TCRbeta clonotypes obtained by the gDNA method from four donors, generation probabilities were computed with OLGA. Not all clones reach the TCRdb copy of this immuneACCESS table, which keeps in-frame sequences only. Checked studies attribute under half of the gap to unresolved V genes and leave the rest unexplained. D and trimming were read from the DNA, whereas the V and J calls and clone size are those reported in that table. For this sample there are about 680,000 clones; roughly 78% appear just once. The ten largest clones represent 1.5% to 2% of the sample.

Turning to this clone: Its antigen target is currently unknown. No much larger clonotype is one base removed from it; base qualities were not supplied.

The CDR3, cysteine through phenylalanine, is 15 amino acids long. Left in the record is the CDR3 DNA by itself, 45 bases read in frame from the first base. Per the germline V gene, SGHRS is the CDR1 and YFSETQ is the CDR2. V is pruned by 0 bases and J by 5 bases, leaving 1 base of the junction without a gene match. Healthy HIV-negative adults with no recently reported acute infections or vaccinations were included as donors. Every donor was a Caucasian adult living in Nashville, Tennessee, USA. CD4+ T cells were enriched by magnetic negative selection; naive cells were then positively selected on CD45RA, and the negative fraction formed the memory subset. Blood was collected by leukapheresis, and PBMCs were isolated by Ficoll-Histopaque density gradient centrifugation and then cryopreserved in liquid nitrogen vapor phase. Analytical flow cytometry was used to check the purity and quantity of each magnetically sorted T cell population. Genomic DNA was isolated from every sorted fraction and measured by UV absorbance on a Nanodrop 2000c.

The chain was built from TRBV5-1 and TRBJ1-4; 10 central nucleotides agree with TRBD1. The sample consisted of memory CD4+ T cells sorted from blood. This specimen's cell subset or site label, interpreted: CD45RA-negative fraction. The receptor was derived from a woman in her 30s in good health. The sequenced DNA: TGCGCCAGCAGCTTGGCGGGACAGGGGAATGAAAAACTGTTTTTT. It is translated as CASSLAGQGNEKLFF.